These T cell receptor beta chains were read from a single sample in a study of CD8 T cells in ankylosing spondylitis. TCRdb called the 5' RACE reads again in MiXCR, with one record for every CDR3 protein. The table has hundreds of thousands of distinct CDR3 sequences, about 10% seen once. Sequencing used blood, either unsorted or a sorted T cell fraction (not recorded which). These TCRs come from a male donor with ankylosing spondylitis or in good health (not recorded which). Both conserved end residues are part of each CDR3. D genes are given only for firm matches. Some rows mark clone size as missing; the rest say once, few, many or name a class of expanded clone.

NA	NA	TRBV7-9	TRBJ1-1	CPSSSGLYTEAFF	TGTCCCAGCAGCTCAGGCCTGTACACTGAAGCATTCTTT
NA	few	TRBV19	TRBJ2-2	CASSIGGLTNTGELFF	TGTGCCAGTAGTATAGGGGGACTGACGAACACCGGGGAGCTGTTTTTT
NA	many	TRBV6-1	TRBJ1-5	CASTAGSPNSNQPQHF	TGTGCCAGCACCGCCGGTAGCCCAAATAGCAATCAGCCCCAGCATTTT
NA	NA	TRBV5-1	TRBJ1-1	CASSLQIKGTEAFF	TGCGCCAGCAGCTTACAGATAAAAGGCACTGAAGCTTTCTTT
NA	NA	TRBV3-1	TRBJ2-2	CASSGDGNTGELFF	TGTGCCAGCAGCGGGGACGGCAACACCGGGGAGCTGTTTTTT
NA	many	TRBV9	TRBJ1-2	CASSLREAGYTF	TGTGCCAGCAGCCTCAGGGAGGCAGGCTACACCTTC
NA	few	TRBV25-1	TRBJ2-1	CASSEFSGGGTSSYNEQFF	TGTGCCAGCAGTGAATTTTCAGGAGGGGGGACGAGCTCCTACAATGAGCAGTTCTTC
NA	NA	TRBV5-5	TRBJ2-3	CASRWGGGGTDTQYF	TGTGCCAGCAGGTGGGGGGGCGGGGGCACAGATACGCAGTATTTT
NA	NA	TRBV5-5	TRBJ2-4	CASSLVGGSDKNIQYF	TGTGCCAGCAGCTTGGTCGGGGGTTCTGACAAAAACATTCAGTACTTC
NA	NA	TRBV30	TRBJ2-7	CAWERVGSEQYF	TGTGCCTGGGAGAGAGTAGGGAGCGAGCAGTACTTC
NA	many	TRBV9	TRBJ1-2	CASSGPKTIGYGYTF	TGTGCCAGCAGCGGCCCGAAAACAATCGGCTATGGCTACACCTTC
TRBD2	NA	TRBV7-2	TRBJ2-5	CASLRASGVGETQYF	TGTGCCAGCCTTCGAGCTAGCGGGGTGGGAGAGACCCAGTACTTC
NA	NA	TRBV12-3/TRBV12-4	TRBJ1-2	CASSFGILVDGYTF	TGTGCCAGCAGTTTCGGCATCCTAGTCGATGGCTACACCTTC
NA	many	TRBV7-6	TRBJ1-1	CASSLFSMNTEAFF	TGTGCCAGCAGCTTATTTAGCATGAACACTGAAGCTTTCTTT
TRBD2	NA	TRBV15	TRBJ2-7	CATSQGLAAYEQYF	TGTGCCACCAGCCAGGGACTAGCGGCTTACGAGCAGTACTTC
NA	many	TRBV28	TRBJ2-1	CASSLSLMEAGPLGNEQFF	TGTGCCAGCAGTTTATCCCTGATGGAGGCAGGGCCATTGGGGAATGAGCAGTTCTTC
NA	few	TRBV27	TRBJ2-7	CASSPGTARYEQYF	TGTGCCAGCAGCCCTGGGACGGCGCGCTACGAGCAGTACTTC
NA	many	TRBV29-1	TRBJ2-5	CSVVGGQETQYF	TGCAGCGTTGTCGGGGGCCAAGAGACCCAGTACTTC
NA	many	TRBV30	TRBJ2-1	CAWTRLASGQFF	TGTGCCTGGACCAGGTTAGCGTCGGGGCAGTTCTTC
TRBD2	many	TRBV20-1	TRBJ2-1	CSARALAGGPKYNEQFF	TGCAGTGCTAGGGCTCTAGCGGGGGGACCAAAATACAATGAGCAGTTCTTC
NA	many	TRBV7-9	TRBJ2-3	CASSHPLTGTDTQYF	TGTGCCAGCAGCCACCCCCTTACTGGGACAGATACGCAGTATTTT
TRBD2	NA	TRBV18	TRBJ2-1	CASSYTSGGHNEQFF	TGTGCCAGCTCATACACTAGCGGGGGCCACAATGAGCAGTTCTTC
NA	NA	TRBV29-1	TRBJ2-7	CSVSGAHEQYF	TGCAGCGTTTCGGGGGCCCACGAGCAGTACTTC
NA	many	TRBV7-3	TRBJ1-1	CASSSSEGRGTEAFF	TGTGCCAGCAGCTCCAGCGAGGGCCGGGGAACTGAAGCTTTCTTT
TRBD2	NA	TRBV7-2	TRBJ2-3	CASSLGSGGAADTQSF	TGTGCCAGCAGCTTAGGGAGCGGGGGGGCCGCAGATACGCAGTCTTTT
TRBD1	many	TRBV7-9	TRBJ2-7	CASSSGTVGWEQYF	TGTGCCAGCAGCTCAGGGACAGTCGGTTGGGAGCAGTACTTC
NA	few	TRBV9	TRBJ1-5	CASSVGGEAGGGPQHF	TGTGCCAGCAGCGTAGGGGGGGAAGCAGGCGGGGGCCCCCAGCATTTT
NA	few	TRBV29-1	TRBJ1-6	CSVESQRVANSPLHF	TGCAGCGTTGAGTCCCAGCGGGTGGCTAATTCACCCCTCCACTTT
TRBD1	many	TRBV15	TRBJ2-2	CATSREDRSTGELFF	TGTGCCACCAGCAGAGAGGACAGGTCCACCGGGGAGCTGTTTTTT
NA	many	TRBV19	TRBJ1-1	CASSIETNRAEAFF	TGTGCCAGTAGTATAGAGACCAATCGGGCTGAAGCTTTCTTT
TRBD1	NA	TRBV5-1	TRBJ1-2	CASSPWTGIGEGYTF	TGCGCCAGCAGCCCGTGGACAGGGATTGGTGAAGGCTACACCTTC
TRBD1	NA	TRBV20-1	TRBJ2-2	CSAPDRGRGSNTGELFF	TGCAGTGCTCCGGACAGGGGGCGTGGCTCGAACACCGGGGAGCTGTTTTTT
TRBD2	many	TRBV20-1	TRBJ2-7	CSARGWQRGGQEQYF	TGCAGTGCTAGAGGATGGCAGCGGGGGGGCCAAGAGCAGTACTTC
NA	few	TRBV5-1	TRBJ2-3	CASSSATVAQDTQYF	TGCGCCAGCAGCTCCGCGACCGTGGCTCAAGATACGCAGTATTTT
NA	NA	TRBV5-1	TRBJ1-2	CASSERGGYGYTF	TGCGCCAGCAGTGAGAGGGGAGGATATGGCTACACCTTC
TRBD2	NA	TRBV7-6	TRBJ2-3	CASSPRATSGTDTQYF	TGTGCCAGCAGCCCCCGTGCGACTAGCGGCACAGATACGCAGTATTTT
NA	many	TRBV12-3/TRBV12-4	TRBJ2-5	CASSLGQVRAETQYF	TGTGCCAGCAGTTTAGGACAGGTTCGTGCCGAGACCCAGTACTTC
NA	NA	TRBV2	TRBJ1-5	CASSDGQGYQPQHF	TGTGCCAGCAGTGACGGGCAGGGATATCAGCCCCAGCATTTT
TRBD1	NA	TRBV20-1	TRBJ2-2	CSATPGTENTGELFF	TGCAGTGCTACCCCCGGGACAGAGAACACCGGGGAGCTGTTTTTT
TRBD1	many	TRBV12-3/TRBV12-4	TRBJ1-1	CASSLGTGALNTEAFF	TGTGCCAGCAGTTTGGGGACAGGGGCTTTGAACACTGAAGCTTTCTTT
NA	many	TRBV28	TRBJ1-5	CASIGSRNQPQHF	TGTGCCAGCATTGGCTCCCGCAATCAGCCCCAGCATTTT
TRBD1	NA	TRBV2	TRBJ1-6	CASSETGARGSPLHF	TGTGCCAGCAGTGAGACAGGGGCGCGTGGGTCACCCCTCCACTTT
TRBD1	many	TRBV29-1	TRBJ1-2	CSGGSGTGEGYTF	TGCAGCGGAGGGTCGGGGACAGGAGAGGGCTACACCTTC
NA	NA	TRBV4-1	TRBJ2-2	CASSQDTNTGELFF	TGCGCCAGCAGCCAAGATACGAACACCGGGGAGCTGTTTTTT
NA	many	TRBV27	TRBJ2-4	CASSLGQGSIQYF	TGTGCCAGCAGTTTAGGGCAGGGGAGCATTCAGTACTTC
NA	NA	TRBV5-1	TRBJ2-2	CASSFWVDSNTGELFF	TGCGCCAGCAGCTTCTGGGTAGACTCGAACACCGGGGAGCTGTTTTTT
NA	few	TRBV5-8	TRBJ1-6	CASSLWGPMISPLHF	TGTGCCAGCAGCTTGTGGGGCCCAATGATTTCACCCCTCCACTTT
NA	many	TRBV5-6	TRBJ1-3	CASSRRSSGNTIYF	TGTGCCAGCAGCCGTCGGAGCTCTGGAAACACCATATATTTT
NA	few	TRBV3-1	TRBJ2-7	CASSETISYEQYF	TGTGCCAGCAGCGAGACTATCTCCTACGAGCAGTACTTC
NA	NA	TRBV27	TRBJ1-6	CASSWVGRGSPLHF	TGTGCCAGCAGTTGGGTTGGCAGGGGTTCACCCCTCCACTTT
NA	NA	TRBV9	TRBJ2-3	CASSVFEGLGDTQYF	TGTGCCAGCAGCGTATTCGAGGGCTTAGGAGATACGCAGTATTTT
NA	NA	TRBV5-1	TRBJ1-6	CASSSQRGTPPLHF	TGCGCCAGCAGCTCCCAGCGAGGGACACCGCCCCTCCACTTT
TRBD1	NA	TRBV7-9	TRBJ1-6	CASSGETGNSPLHF	TGTGCCAGCAGTGGCGAGACAGGGAATTCACCCCTCCACTTT